Listed below are T cell receptor beta chains from one sample, sequenced in a study of T-cell memory formation after mild COVID-19. TCRdb fed the 5' RACE reads into MiXCR, producing one record per CDR3 protein. Of 40,000 to 60,000 distinct CDR3 sequences listed, over 8.5% were seen once; the top ten hold 10% to 15%. Sequencing used PBMCs or a T cell subset sorted from them (not recorded which). The receptors were gathered from an adult woman who had mild COVID-19 (a few samples of this study predate the infection). Cell type and time point are not known. The CDR3 runs from the conserved cysteine through the conserved F or W. A D gene is named only where the DNA matches it firmly. Some rows mark clone size as missing; the rest say once, few, many or name a class of expanded clone.

clone_size | j_call | d_call | v_call | cdr3_nt | cdr3_aa
NA | TRBJ1-1 | TRBD1 | TRBV20-1 | TGCAGTGCTAGTTTGACAGGGGTTACTGAAGCTTTCTTT | CSASLTGVTEAFF
few | TRBJ2-3 | NA | TRBV5-6 | TGTGCCAGCAGCCCAACTAGTTCAGATACGCAGTATTTT | CASSPTSSDTQYF
once | TRBJ1-2 | TRBD1 | TRBV5-5 | TGTGCCAGCAGCTTTTGTGGATCCGGAGGCGGGACAGGGGGTAACACCTTC | CASSFCGSGGGTGGNTF
many | TRBJ2-7 | NA | TRBV6-2/TRBV6-3 | TGTGCCAGCAGTATCGACCGGTACGAGCAGTACTTC | CASSIDRYEQYF
few | TRBJ2-7 | NA | TRBV27 | TGTGCCAGCAGTTTAACAGCCGGGTCTTCTATCTCCGAGCAGTACTTC | CASSLTAGSSISEQYF
few | TRBJ2-1 | NA | TRBV6-2/TRBV6-3 | TGTGCCAGCAGTTCCTTCGATGAGCAGTTCTTC | CASSSFDEQFF
few | TRBJ2-7 | NA | TRBV6-5 | TGTGCCAGCAGCCTTCAGCGATCGAGGTCCTACGAGCAGTACTTC | CASSLQRSRSYEQYF
many | TRBJ2-2 | NA | TRBV7-2 | TGTGCCAGCAGCTTAGGACTTCTCGCTCGGACCGGGGAGCTGTTTTTT | CASSLGLLARTGELFF
many | TRBJ2-3 | NA | TRBV5-1 | TGCGCCAGCAGCCCGTCTAGCGTGAGCACAGATACGCAGTATTTT | CASSPSSVSTDTQYF
few | TRBJ1-1 | NA | TRBV12-3/TRBV12-4 | TGTGCCAGCGGAGGGGTCTATACGAGGAACACTGAAGCTTTCTTT | CASGGVYTRNTEAFF
many | TRBJ2-7 | NA | TRBV7-9 | TGTGCCAGCAGCCCGTGGGGGCCACTCTACGAGCAGTACTTC | CASSPWGPLYEQYF
few | TRBJ2-2 | TRBD2 | TRBV12-3/TRBV12-4 | TGTGCCAGCAGCACCCCGGGCGGGGGGAACACCGGGGAGCTGTTTTTT | CASSTPGGGNTGELFF
NA | TRBJ2-5 | NA | TRBV5-4 | TGTGCCAGCAGCTTGAAGAGTGCTCAAGAGACCCAGTACTTC | CASSLKSAQETQYF
many | TRBJ1-5 | NA | TRBV12-3/TRBV12-4 | TGTGCCAGCAGTTTATATCAGCTGGGGAGAGTTAGCAATCAGCCCCAGCATTTT | CASSLYQLGRVSNQPQHF
NA | TRBJ1-1 | NA | TRBV30 | TGTGCCTCCAGGATCGGGGATGGGAACACTGAAGCTTTCTTT | CASRIGDGNTEAFF
many | TRBJ2-2 | TRBD2 | TRBV6-6 | TGTGCCAGCACCGCCCAAGCCGGACTAGCGGGGGGTTCGAACACCGGGGAGCTGTTTTTT | CASTAQAGLAGGSNTGELFF
medium-sized | TRBJ2-3 | NA | TRBV7-7 | TGTGCTAGCAGCCGCAGGCCCTTTAGCACAGATACGCAGTATTTT | CASSRRPFSTDTQYF
few | TRBJ2-1 | NA | TRBV30 | TGTGCCTGGATGGGGCAGCGCTACAATGAGCAGTTCTTC | CAWMGQRYNEQFF
many | TRBJ2-1 | TRBD2 | TRBV5-1 | TGCGCCAGCAGCCCGAGGAGGACTGGACTAGCGGGATACAATGAGCAGTTCTTC | CASSPRRTGLAGYNEQFF
many | TRBJ2-1 | TRBD1 | TRBV24-1 | TGTGCCACCAGTCCCGGGACAGGGGGCGCGGGGATATACAATGAGCAGTTCTTC | CATSPGTGGAGIYNEQFF
NA | TRBJ2-1 | TRBD2 | TRBV7-9 | TGTGCCAGCTTATTAGCGGGCGACAATGAGCAGTTCTTC | CASLLAGDNEQFF
NA | TRBJ1-5 | TRBD1 | TRBV7-6 | TGTGCCAGCAGCTTATCCGGGACAGGCAATCAGCCCCAGCATTTT | CASSLSGTGNQPQHF
few | TRBJ2-5 | NA | TRBV5-1 | TGCGCCAGCAGCTTGGAAATCAGGGGGGGAGAGACCCAGTACTTC | CASSLEIRGGETQYF
NA | TRBJ2-2 | NA | TRBV15 | TGTGCCACCAGCAGAGATAACTATAACCTGGTCGGGGAGCTGTTTTTT | CATSRDNYNLVGELFF
few | TRBJ1-1 | NA | TRBV20-1 | TGCAGTGCTCCCGTAGGTCTTGAAGCTTTCTTT | CSAPVGLEAFF
many | TRBJ2-7 | TRBD1 | TRBV12-3/TRBV12-4 | TGTGCCAGCAGTTCGTCCTCGAGGCCAGGGGGTGTCTACGAGCAGTACTTC | CASSSSSRPGGVYEQYF
many | TRBJ1-2 | NA | TRBV29-1 | TGCAGCGTTGAAGATTTGGGTGGCTACACCTTC | CSVEDLGGYTF
few | TRBJ1-1 | TRBD1 | TRBV5-1 | TGCGCCAGCAGCTTGGAGCCACAGGGGGCGCGTGGCACTGAAGCTTTCTTT | CASSLEPQGARGTEAFF
many | TRBJ2-2 | NA | TRBV11-2 | TGTGCCAGCAGCCTAGAGCGGCCTCCCTCCGGGGAGCTGTTTTTT | CASSLERPPSGELFF
once | TRBJ1-5 | TRBD1 | TRBV30 | TGTGCCTGGAGTCCCGGGACAGGGGCTCTGGGTCAGCCCCAGCATTTT | CAWSPGTGALGQPQHF
few | TRBJ2-3 | TRBD2 | TRBV6-6 | TGTGCCAGCAGGACGTGGGTACTAGCGGGAGGATCGGGCACAGATACGCAGTATTTT | CASRTWVLAGGSGTDTQYF
few | TRBJ2-5 | TRBD2 | TRBV30 | TGTGCCTGGATCGAGGGAGGGACCCAAGAGACCCAGTACTTC | CAWIEGGTQETQYF
NA | TRBJ1-1 | NA | TRBV6-1 | TGTGCCAGCAGGGACCACACTGAAGCTTTCTTT | CASRDHTEAFF
NA | TRBJ1-2 | TRBD1 | TRBV10-3 | TGTGCCATCAGCGGACAGGGAGGGGGCTATGGCTACACCTTC | CAISGQGGGYGYTF
many | TRBJ2-3 | NA | TRBV4-1 | TGCGCCAGCAGCCAGACAGCAGTTTTTACAGATACGCAGTATTTT | CASSQTAVFTDTQYF
few | TRBJ2-6 | NA | TRBV6-2/TRBV6-3 | TGTGCCAGCAGGCCAATGAGCGCTGGGGCCAACGTCCTGACTTTC | CASRPMSAGANVLTF
NA | TRBJ1-1 | NA | TRBV18 | TGTGCCAGCTCACCCCAGGAACACACTGAAGCTTTCTTT | CASSPQEHTEAFF
medium-sized | TRBJ2-3 | TRBD1 | TRBV12-3/TRBV12-4 | TGTGCCAGCAGTCGGGACAGACTCACAGATACGCAGTATTTT | CASSRDRLTDTQYF
few | TRBJ1-1 | NA | TRBV21-1 | TGTGCCAGCAGCACCTACCAGGACAGCCGCGGTGGAGCTTTCTTT | CASSTYQDSRGGAFF
NA | TRBJ2-1 | NA | TRBV7-9 | TGTGCCAGCAGCTCCGGGAACAGAAGATACTACAATGAGCAGTTCTTC | CASSSGNRRYYNEQFF
many | TRBJ1-5 | NA | TRBV6-5 | TGTGCCAGCAGCAGCGGGACGGCGGGAGGGCCCCAGCATTTT | CASSSGTAGGPQHF
few | TRBJ1-1 | NA | TRBV9 | TGTGCCAGCAGCCCGGGACGGAACACTGAAGCTTTCTTT | CASSPGRNTEAFF
NA | TRBJ1-6 | NA | TRBV12-3/TRBV12-4 | TGTGCCAGCAGTTTGGAGGGTTGGGTTAATTCACCCCTCCACTTT | CASSLEGWVNSPLHF
NA | TRBJ2-1 | TRBD1 | TRBV27 | TGTGCCAGCAGTCGACCGGGACAGGGGGCGTATAATGAGCAGTTCTTC | CASSRPGQGAYNEQFF
many | TRBJ2-7 | TRBD1 | TRBV5-1 | TGCGCCAGCAGCTCCTCACGGACAGGGCGCTACGAGCAGTACTTC | CASSSSRTGRYEQYF
NA | TRBJ2-2 | NA | TRBV24-1 | TGTGCCACCAGTCCGACAGCCCCGAACACCGGGGAGCTGTTTTTT | CATSPTAPNTGELFF
NA | TRBJ2-1 | NA | TRBV7-2 | TGTGCCAGCAGCTCCCGTGAGGTTGTTGAGCAGTTCTTC | CASSSREVVEQFF
few | TRBJ2-3 | NA | TRBV19 | TGTGCCAGTAGAACTTTTAGCACAGATACGCAGTATTTT | CASRTFSTDTQYF
many | TRBJ2-7 | TRBD1 | TRBV30 | TGTGCCTGGGCGACAGGGGTCGGTTCCTACGAGCAGTACTTC | CAWATGVGSYEQYF
few | TRBJ1-5 | TRBD1 | TRBV12-3/TRBV12-4 | TGTGCCAGCAGTCCTGGAGGGGGCCCCCTTAGCAATCAGCCCCAGCATTTT | CASSPGGGPLSNQPQHF
NA | TRBJ1-1 | NA | TRBV7-2 | TGTGCCAGCAGCTTAAGTCAGGGGATGAACACTGAAGCTTTCTTT | CASSLSQGMNTEAFF
once | TRBJ2-7 | TRBD2 | TRBV5-5 | TGTGCCAGCAGCTATGGACTAGCCTACGAGCAGTACTTC | CASSYGLAYEQYF
NA | TRBJ2-7 | NA | TRBV3-1 | TGTGCCAGCAGCCGTACTTCCTACGAGCAGTACTTC | CASSRTSYEQYF
few | TRBJ1-2 | NA | TRBV6-5 | TGTGCCAGCAGTTACGGGCCAGGGGAGGGCTACACCTTC | CASSYGPGEGYTF